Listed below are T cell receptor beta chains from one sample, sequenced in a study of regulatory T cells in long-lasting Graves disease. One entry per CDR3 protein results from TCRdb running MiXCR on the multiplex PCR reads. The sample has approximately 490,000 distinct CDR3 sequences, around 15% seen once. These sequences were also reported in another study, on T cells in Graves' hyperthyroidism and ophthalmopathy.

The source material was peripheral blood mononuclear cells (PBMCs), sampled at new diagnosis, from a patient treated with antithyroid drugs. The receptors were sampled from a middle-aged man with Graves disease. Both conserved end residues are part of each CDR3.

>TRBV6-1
CASYRQPFEQYF
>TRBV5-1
CASTFARDRGNTEAFF
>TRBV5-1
CASSPGHGGDTIYF
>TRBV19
CASTPAGPPNYGYTF
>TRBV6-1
CASSRVSGNTIYF
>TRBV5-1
CASSLVRDQAFF
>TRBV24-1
CATSGPGGTQYF
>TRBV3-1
CASSQENWGQFF
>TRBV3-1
CASSQSGQEKQYF
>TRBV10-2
CASSASGRNTGELFF
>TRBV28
CASSSPTSGRAIEQFF
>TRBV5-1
CASSITSGSFGYTF
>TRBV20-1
CSASPTSYEQYF
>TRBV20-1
CSARDSSRSSYNEQFF
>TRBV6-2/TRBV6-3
CASSAKTGMKKLVF